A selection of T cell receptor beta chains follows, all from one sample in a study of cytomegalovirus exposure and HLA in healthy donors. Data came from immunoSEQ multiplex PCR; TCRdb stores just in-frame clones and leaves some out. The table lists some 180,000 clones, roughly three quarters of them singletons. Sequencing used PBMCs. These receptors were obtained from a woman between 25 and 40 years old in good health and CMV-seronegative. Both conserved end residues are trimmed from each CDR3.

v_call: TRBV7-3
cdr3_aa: ASSPGGGRTGELF

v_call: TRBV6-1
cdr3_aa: ASRATTVIYGYT

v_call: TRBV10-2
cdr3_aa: ASSGNRDYGYT

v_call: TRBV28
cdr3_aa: ASSLRSGGKETQY

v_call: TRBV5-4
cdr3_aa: ASSFPRLAPNNEQF

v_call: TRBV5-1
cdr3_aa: ASSVGQPHSPLH

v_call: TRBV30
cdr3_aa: ACEDSSNQPQH

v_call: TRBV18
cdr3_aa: ASSPGTGTAYEQY

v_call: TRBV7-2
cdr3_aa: ASSEQGRNSPLH

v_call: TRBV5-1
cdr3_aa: ASGTGVLGGNTIY

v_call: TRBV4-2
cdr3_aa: ASSQDNSGRPPGHEQY

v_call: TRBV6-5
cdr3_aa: ASSSPVIYEQY

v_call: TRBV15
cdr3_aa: ATSSASTRVTQY

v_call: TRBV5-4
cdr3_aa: ASSIPGQGSKRYT

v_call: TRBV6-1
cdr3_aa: ASRGSGYEQY

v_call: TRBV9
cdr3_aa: ASSVARGSGTNEKLF

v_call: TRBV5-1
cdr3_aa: ASSLLPTGGSAETQY

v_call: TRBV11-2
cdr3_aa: ASSLAGFDGGAYH